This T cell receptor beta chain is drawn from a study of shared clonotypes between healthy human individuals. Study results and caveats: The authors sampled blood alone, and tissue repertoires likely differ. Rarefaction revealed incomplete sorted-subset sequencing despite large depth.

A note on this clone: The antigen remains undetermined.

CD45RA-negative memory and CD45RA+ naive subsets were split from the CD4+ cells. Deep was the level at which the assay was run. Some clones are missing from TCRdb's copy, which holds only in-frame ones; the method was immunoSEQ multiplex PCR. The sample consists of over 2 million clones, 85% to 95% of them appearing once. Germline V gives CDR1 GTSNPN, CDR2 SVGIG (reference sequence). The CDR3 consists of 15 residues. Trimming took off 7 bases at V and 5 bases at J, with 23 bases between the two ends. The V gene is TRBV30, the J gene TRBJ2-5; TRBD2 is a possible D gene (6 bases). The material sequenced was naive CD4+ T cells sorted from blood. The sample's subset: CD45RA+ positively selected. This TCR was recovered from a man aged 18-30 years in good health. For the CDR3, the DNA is TGTGCCTTGAGACATCTCGGGAGTTATGGGGAGACCCAGTACTTC. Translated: CALRHLGSYGETQYF.